This T cell receptor beta chain was recovered during a study of T-cell memory formation after mild COVID-19. The wider study: TCR clusters were largely donor specific.

V lost 4 bases, J lost 9 bases, and 11 bases stayed unmatched. Germline assignment: CDR1 SGHRS and CDR2 YFSETQ. This CDR3 has 16 residues. TCRdb redid the calling of the 5' RACE reads with MiXCR, one entry per CDR3 protein. The table lists approximately 350,000 distinct CDR3 sequences, about an eighth of them singletons. This clonotype was counted many times. The sample was PBMCs or a T cell subset sorted from them (not recorded which). The rearrangement links TRBV5-1 to TRBJ2-1; 12 bases map to TRBD2. The sequence was collected from a man younger than 35 who had mild COVID-19 (a few samples of this study predate the infection). Cell type and time point are not known. CDR3 nucleotides: TGCGCCAGCAGCGCAAACCCTAGCGGGGGGGCCGCTGAGCAGTTCTTC. Translation gives CASSANPSGGAAEQFF.